A single sample is the source of the 5 T cell receptor beta chains below, sequenced in a study of regulatory T cells in long-lasting Graves disease. Time point denoted: newly diagnosed GD, antithyroid drugs for less than 3 months. From RNA extracted from PBMCs, the TCR library was made. The authors built TCR beta libraries using iRepertoire HTBI primers and Arm-PCR of CDR3 regions. TCRdb used MiXCR to reprocess the multiplex PCR reads, holding one entry per CDR3 protein. This sample has more than 300,000 distinct CDR3 sequences, with roughly a sixth found just once. Sequenced material: peripheral blood mononuclear cells (PBMCs), taken at new diagnosis, from a patient treated with antithyroid drugs. The receptors originated from a female donor with Graves disease.

The chain is built from TRBV12-3 or TRBV12-4 and TRBJ2-4; TRBD2 matches at 9 bases. The CDR3 has 17 residues. V lost 2 bases to trimming and J lost 0 bases; unmatched junction nucleotides: 5. The CDR3 DNA reads TGTGCCAGCAGTTTAATTGCGGGAGGGCTAGCCAAAAACATTCAGTACTTC. Its translation is CASSLIAGGLAKNIQYF.

This chain joins TRBV11-2 and TRBJ2-1, with TRBD1 as a possible D gene (7 bases). Looked up from germline, CDR1 is SGHAT and CDR2 is FQNNGV. V was clipped by 6 bases and J by 1 base, with 10 bases between them. The CDR3 spans 14 residues. CDR3 sequence: CASREGQSYNEQFF. The CDR3 nucleotides are TGTGCCAGCAGGGAGGGACAGTCCTACAATGAGCAGTTCTTC.

This clonotype showed up many times. The conserved phenylalanine or tryptophan is not found at the CDR3 terminus, so this likely reflects a read error. The DNA is left out, because the CDR3 cannot be placed on it with certainty; the CDR3 is given as TCRdb lists it. The genes are TRBV27 and TRBJ2-1. The CDR3 has 12 residues if both end residues are counted. Germline values: CDR1 MNHEY, CDR2 SMNVEV (reference sequence). The CDR3: CASSLGSGFVVT.

This clonotype was counted ten times or more. The chain links TRBV28 to TRBJ1-3; the D is unclear. The V end was cut by 9 bases, the J end by 0 bases, with 9 bases between. Germline values: CDR1 MDHEN, CDR2 SYDVKM. This CDR3 is built from 13 residues. CDR3 sequence: CASHRGSGNTIYF. The DNA of the CDR3 is TGTGCCAGTCACCGGGGCTCTGGAAACACCATATATTTT. Complete variable domain (other parts from reference TRBV28 and TRBJ1-3): DVKVTQSSRYLVKRTGEKVFLECVQDMDHENMFWYRQDPGLGLRLIYFSYDVKMKEKGDIPEGYSVSREKKERFSLILESASTNQTSMYLCASHRGSGNTIYFGEGSWLTVV.

This clonotype was seen only a few times. The CDR3, as DNA: TGCAGTGCTAGGGGACTAGCGGAATACAATGAGCAGTTCTTC. It specifies CSARGLAEYNEQFF. V and J are TRBV20-1 and TRBJ2-1, with TRBD2 matching 11 bases. CDR1 and CDR2 from the germline V gene are DFQATT and SNEGSKA (reference sequence). V shed 3 bases, J shed 4 bases, and the junction held 2 bases outside the gene matches. CDR3 size: 14 residues.